This T cell receptor beta chain was sequenced during a study of early T cells in non-severe SARS-CoV-2 infection. The CDR3 has 12 amino acids. The V gene's germline CDR1 is SQVTM and CDR2 ANQGSEA. The V end lost 7 bases, the J end lost 0 bases, and 7 bases lay between the germline ends. In its sample, this clonotype ranks as medium-sized. TCRdb analysed the 5' RACE reads with MiXCR anew, one entry per CDR3 protein. The sample holds over 50,000 distinct CDR3 sequences, about 15% seen once. The J gene is TRBJ2-1, the V gene TRBV29-1; D call uncertain. This receptor was identified in an adult who was a healthcare worker with PCR-confirmed SARS-CoV-2 infection or an uninfected control (not recorded which). Sample: whole blood, taken at baseline. This chain's CDR3 is CSAVPSYNEQFF. DNA of the CDR3: TGCAGCGCGGTCCCCTCCTACAATGAGCAGTTCTTC.